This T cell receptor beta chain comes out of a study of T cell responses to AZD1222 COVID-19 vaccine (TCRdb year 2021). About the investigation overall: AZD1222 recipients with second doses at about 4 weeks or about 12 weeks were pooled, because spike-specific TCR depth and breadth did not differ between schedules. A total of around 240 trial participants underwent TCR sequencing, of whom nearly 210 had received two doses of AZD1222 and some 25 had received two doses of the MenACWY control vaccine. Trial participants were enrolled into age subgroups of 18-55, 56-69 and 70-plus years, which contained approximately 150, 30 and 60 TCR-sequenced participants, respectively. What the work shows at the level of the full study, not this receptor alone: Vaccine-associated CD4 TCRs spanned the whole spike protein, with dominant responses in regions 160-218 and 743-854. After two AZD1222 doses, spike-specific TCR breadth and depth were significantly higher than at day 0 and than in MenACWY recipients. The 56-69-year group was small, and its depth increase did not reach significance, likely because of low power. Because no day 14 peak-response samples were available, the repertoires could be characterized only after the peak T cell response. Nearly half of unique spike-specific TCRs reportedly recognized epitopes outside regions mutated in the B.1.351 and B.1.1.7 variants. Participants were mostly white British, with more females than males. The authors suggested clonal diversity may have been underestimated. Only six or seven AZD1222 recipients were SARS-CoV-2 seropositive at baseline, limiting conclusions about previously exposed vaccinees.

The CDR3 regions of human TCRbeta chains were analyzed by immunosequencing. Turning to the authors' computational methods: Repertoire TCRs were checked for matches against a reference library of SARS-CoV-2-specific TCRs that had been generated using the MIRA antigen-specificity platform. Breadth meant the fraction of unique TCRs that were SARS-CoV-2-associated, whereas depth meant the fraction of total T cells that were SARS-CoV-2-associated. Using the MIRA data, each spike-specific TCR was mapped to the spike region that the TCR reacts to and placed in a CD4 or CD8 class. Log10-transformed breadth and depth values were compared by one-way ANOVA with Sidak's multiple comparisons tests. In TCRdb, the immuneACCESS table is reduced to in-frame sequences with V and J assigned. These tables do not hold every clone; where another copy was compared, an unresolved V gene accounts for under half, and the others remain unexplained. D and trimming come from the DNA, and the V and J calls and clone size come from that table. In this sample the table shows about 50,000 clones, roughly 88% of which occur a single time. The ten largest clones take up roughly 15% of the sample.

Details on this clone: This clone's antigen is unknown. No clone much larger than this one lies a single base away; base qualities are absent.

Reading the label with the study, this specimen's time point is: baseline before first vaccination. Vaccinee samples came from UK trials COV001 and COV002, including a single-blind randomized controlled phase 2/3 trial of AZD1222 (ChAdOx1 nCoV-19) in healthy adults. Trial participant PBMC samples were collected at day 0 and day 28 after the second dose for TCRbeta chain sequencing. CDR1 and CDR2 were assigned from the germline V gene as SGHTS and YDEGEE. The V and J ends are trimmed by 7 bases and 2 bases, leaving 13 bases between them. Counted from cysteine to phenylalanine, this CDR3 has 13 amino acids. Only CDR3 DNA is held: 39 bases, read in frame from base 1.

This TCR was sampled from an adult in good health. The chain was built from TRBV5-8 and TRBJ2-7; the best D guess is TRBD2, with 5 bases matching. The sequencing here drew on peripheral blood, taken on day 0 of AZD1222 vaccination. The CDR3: CASVLEGTYEQYF. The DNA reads TGTGCCAGCGTGTTAGAGGGAACCTACGAGCAGTACTTC. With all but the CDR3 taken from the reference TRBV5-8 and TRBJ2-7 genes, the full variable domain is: EAGVTQSPTHLIKTRGQQATLRCSPISGHTSVYWYQQALGLGLQFLLWYDEGEERNRGNFPPRFSGRQFPNYSSELNVNALELEDSALYLCASVLEGTYEQYFGPGTRLTVT.